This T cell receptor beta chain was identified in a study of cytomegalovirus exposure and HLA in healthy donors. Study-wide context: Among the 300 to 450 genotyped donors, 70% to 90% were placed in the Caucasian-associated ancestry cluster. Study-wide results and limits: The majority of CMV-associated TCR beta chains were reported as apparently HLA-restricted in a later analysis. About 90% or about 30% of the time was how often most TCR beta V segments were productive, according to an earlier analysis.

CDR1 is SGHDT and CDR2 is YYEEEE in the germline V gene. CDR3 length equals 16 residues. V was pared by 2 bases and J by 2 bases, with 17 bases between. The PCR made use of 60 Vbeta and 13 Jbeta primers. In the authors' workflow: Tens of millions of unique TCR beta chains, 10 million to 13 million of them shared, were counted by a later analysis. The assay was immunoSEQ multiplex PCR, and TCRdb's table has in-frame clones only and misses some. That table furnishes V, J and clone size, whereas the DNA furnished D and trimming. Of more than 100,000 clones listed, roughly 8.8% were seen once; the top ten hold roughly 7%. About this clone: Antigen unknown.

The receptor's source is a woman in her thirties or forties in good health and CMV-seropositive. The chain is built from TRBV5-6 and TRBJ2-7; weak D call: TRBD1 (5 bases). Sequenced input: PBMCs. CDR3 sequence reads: CASSLYGSQGAYEQYF. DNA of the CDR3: TGTGCCAGCAGCTTATATGGCAGTCAAGGGGCCTACGAGCAGTACTTC.